Below, 23 T cell receptor beta chains from the same sample are listed, as sequenced in a study of radiotherapy plus CTLA-4 blockade in lung cancer. The protocol was immunoSEQ multiplex PCR, while the TCRdb copy is restricted to in-frame clones and leaves out a portion. Of around 82,000 clones detected, around 81% appear once; the ten largest clones hold under 25%. The sample in question was peripheral blood, obtained from a patient treated with radiotherapy plus ipilimumab. The receptors derive from a human donor with non-small cell lung cancer whose response to radiotherapy plus ipilimumab could not be evaluated. Some clones in this sample may be carry-over from other donors' samples.

This chain uses TRBV27 with TRBJ1-2; 11 nucleotides agree with TRBD1. In germline, CDR1 is MNHEY, CDR2 SMNVEV (reference sequence). V shed 1 base, J shed 3 bases, and the junction held 10 bases outside the gene matches. The CDR3 length is 18 residues. The CDR3 loop is CASSLWSGTGGQYYGYTF. The CDR3 DNA is TGTGCCAGCAGTTTATGGTCTGGGACAGGGGGGCAGTACTATGGCTACACCTTC.

The chain's CDR3 is CASRPVGGYTIYF. Written as DNA, the CDR3 is TGTGCCAGCAGGCCAGTCGGGGGATACACCATATATTTT. V gene TRBV6-5 combines with J gene TRBJ1-3, with D possibly TRBD1 on 5 matching bases. This CDR3 is 13 amino acids long. Germline loops: CDR1 MNHEY, CDR2 SVGAGI. The V end was cut by 6 bases, the J end by 8 bases, with 14 bases between.

The chain joins TRBV18 to TRBJ2-7; 7 bases agree with TRBD1. CDR3 length equals 15 residues. Germline V gene lookup returns CDR1 KGHSH and CDR2 LQKENI. The V segment lost 2 bases and the J segment 3 bases; nucleotides outside the gene matches: 7. CDR3 in amino acids: CASSPNRDSSYEQYF. The CDR3 DNA reads as TGTGCCAGCTCACCAAATCGGGACAGCAGCTACGAGCAGTACTTC.

The J gene is TRBJ1-1, the V gene TRBV28, with TRBD1 as a possible D gene (5 bases). Germline V gene data show CDR1 as MDHEN and CDR2 as SYDVKM. V was clipped by 5 bases and J by 6 bases, with 25 bases between them. This CDR3 region has 17 residues. The CDR3 DNA reads as TGTGCCAGCAGTCCCCTACCAGGCTCGATGGGGCGCGCTGAAGCTTTCTTT. Translating it yields CASSPLPGSMGRAEAFF.

The genes are TRBV30 and TRBJ1-6; D is ambiguous. The ends were cut back, 0 bases at V and 5 bases at J, with 8 bases in the middle. Germline V gene data show CDR1 as GTSNPN and CDR2 as SVGIG (reference sequence). CDR3 length: 14 residues. CDR3 protein: CAWSVLSNNSPLHF. The CDR3, as DNA: TGTGCCTGGAGTGTACTGTCCAATAATTCACCCCTCCACTTT.

The genes are TRBV7-2 and TRBJ1-5; TRBD1 is a possible D gene (6 bases). Germline CDR1 and CDR2: SGHTA and FQGNSA. The length of the CDR3 is 13 residues. V was shortened by 7 bases and J by 3 bases, with 10 bases between the two germline ends. The DNA of the CDR3 is TGTGCCAGCACCAGGGACACCAATCAGCCCCAGCATTTT. Translation gives CASTRDTNQPQHF.

This clone was seen a handful of times. The chain is built from TRBV7-8 and TRBJ2-7, with 10 bases matching TRBD2. J was trimmed by 4 bases and V by 0 bases; bases with no gene match: 12. There are 18 residues in the CDR3. CDR1 SGHVS and CDR2 FQNEAQ come from the germline V gene. CDR3 residues: CASSLAGASGGWGYEQYF. CDR3 nucleotides: TGTGCCAGCAGCTTAGCGGGGGCTAGCGGGGGTTGGGGTTACGAGCAGTACTTC.

The rearrangement joins TRBV5-1 to TRBJ1-1; 8 bases map to TRBD1. The V segment lost 5 bases and the J segment 1 base; nucleotides outside the gene matches: 7. The CDR3 has 15 amino acids. Germline values: CDR1 SGHRS, CDR2 YFSETQ. This chain's CDR3 is CASSLPGTGNTEAFF. CDR3 nucleotide sequence: TGCGCCAGCAGTCTCCCCGGGACAGGGAACACTGAAGCTTTCTTT.

This rearrangement joins TRBV7-2 to TRBJ2-2; 14 bases line up with TRBD2. Germline trimming cut 4 bases from V and 3 bases from J; bases unmatched to any gene: 7. There are 18 residues in the CDR3. Germline-derived CDR1 and CDR2 are SGHTA and FQGNSA. The CDR3 nucleotides are TGTGCCAGCAGCTCCAGACTAGCGGGGGGGCCTGACACCGGGGAGCTGTTTTTT. Amino acids: CASSSRLAGGPDTGELFF.

The J gene is TRBJ1-1, the V gene TRBV18; TRBD1 aligns across 9 bases. The CDR3 covers 15 residues. The V gene's germline CDR1 is KGHSH and CDR2 LQKENI. With 6 bases clipped from V and 5 bases from J, the junction kept 10 bases outside the gene matches. The CDR3 nucleotides are TGTGCCAGCTCCCCGGGACAGGGTTTGTTGACTGAAGCTTTCTTT. Its protein product is CASSPGQGLLTEAFF. The full variable domain, with the rest looked up from reference TRBV18 and TRBJ1-1, is NAGVMQNPRHLVRRRGQEARLRCSPMKGHSHVYWYRQLPEEGLKFMVYLQKENIIDESGMPKERFSAEFPKEGPSILRIQQVVRGDSAAYFCASSPGQGLLTEAFFGQGTRLTVV.

This sequence joins TRBV7-9 and TRBJ2-5, with TRBD2 as a possible D gene (6 bases). The V end lost 3 bases, the J end lost 4 bases, and 9 bases lay between the germline ends. This CDR3 contains 13 residues. The germline V gene has CDR1 SEHNR and CDR2 FQNEAQ (reference sequence). This CDR3 reads CASSFAGGETQYF. CDR3 DNA sequence: TGTGCCAGCAGCTTCGCCGGGGGAGAGACCCAGTACTTC.

The genes are TRBV27 and TRBJ2-1; 9 bases are shared with TRBD1. In germline, CDR1 is MNHEY, CDR2 SMNVEV (reference sequence). V was pared by 3 bases and J by 10 bases, with 1 base of the junction left unmatched. The CDR3 extends over 12 amino acids. CDR3 region: CASSFGTGEQFF. The CDR3 DNA is TGTGCCAGCAGTTTCGGGACAGGGGAGCAGTTCTTC.

This clone has just one count. DNA of the CDR3: TGTGCCAGCCCCCCCCGGGACAGAGATTCCTACGAGCAGTACTTC. As protein: CASPPRDRDSYEQYF. This sequence joins TRBV28 and TRBJ2-7, with 7 bases matching TRBD1. The CDR3 contains 15 residues. In germline, CDR1 is MDHEN, CDR2 SYDVKM. Losses at the gene ends were 8 bases for V and 1 base for J; bases not matched to a gene: 11.

The chain joins TRBV7-9 to TRBJ1-1; unclear D gene. CDR1 SEHNR and CDR2 FQNEAQ come from the germline V gene (reference sequence). The CDR3 is 13 residues long. V was clipped by 4 bases and J by 3 bases, with 9 bases between them. CDR3 sequence: CASSSVPDTEAFF. CDR3 nucleotide sequence: TGTGCCAGCAGCTCGGTGCCGGACACTGAAGCTTTCTTT.

The genes are TRBV18 and TRBJ2-2, with 8 positions matching TRBD1. Germline trimming cut 5 bases from V and 3 bases from J; bases unmatched to any gene: 8. This CDR3 comprises 16 residues. The germline gives CDR1 KGHSH, CDR2 LQKENI. The CDR3 loop reads CASSSLQGVDTGELFF. CDR3 sequence (DNA): TGTGCCAGCTCATCGTTACAGGGGGTGGACACCGGGGAGCTGTTTTTT.

This clone was counted a few times. The chain employs TRBV27 and TRBJ1-5; D unresolved. Trimming removed 0 bases at V and 6 bases at J, with 6 bases between. Germline loops: CDR1 MNHEY, CDR2 SMNVEV (reference sequence). The CDR3 has 13 residues. The CDR3 sequence: CASSLSVVQPQHF. CDR3 sequence (DNA): TGTGCCAGCAGTTTATCGGTAGTTCAGCCCCAGCATTTT.

The rearrangement joins TRBV5-1 to TRBJ1-2, with D tentatively TRBD1 (6 bases). Germline assignment: CDR1 SGHRS and CDR2 YFSETQ. This CDR3 has 14 amino acids. V lost 1 base and J 4 bases, leaving 11 bases between the germline ends. The CDR3 loop is CASSLMDRSYGYTF. The CDR3 DNA reads as TGCGCCAGCAGCTTGATGGACAGATCCTATGGCTACACCTTC. Combining the CDR3 with reference TRBV5-1 and TRBJ1-2 gives the whole variable domain KAGVTQTPRYLIKTRGQQVTLSCSPISGHRSVSWYQQTPGQGLQFLFEYFSETQRNKGNFPGRFSGRQFSNSRSEMNVSTLELGDSALYLCASSLMDRSYGYTFGSGTRLTVV.

This chain connects TRBV30 to TRBJ1-4; 9 positions match TRBD1. The germline V gene has CDR1 GTSNPN and CDR2 SVGIG (reference sequence). The CDR3 runs to 14 residues. Unmatched junction bases numbered 4, after V lost 3 bases and J lost 5 bases. The DNA of the CDR3 is TGTGCCTGGAGGGGGGACAGGGTGAATGAAAAACTGTTTTTT. Amino acid sequence: CAWRGDRVNEKLFF. The full variable domain, in which reference TRBV30 and TRBJ1-4 provide the parts outside the CDR3, is SQTIHQWPATLVQPVGSPLSLECTVEGTSNPNLYWYRQAAGRGLQLLFYSVGIGQISSEVPQNLSASRPQDRQFILSSKKLLLSDSGFYLCAWRGDRVNEKLFFGSGTQLSVL.

The V gene is TRBV6-6, the J gene TRBJ1-5; TRBD1 might be the D (6 bases). Trimming took 6 bases from V and 2 from J, leaving 17 bases between them. The CDR3 runs to 16 residues. Germline loops: CDR1 MNHNY, CDR2 SVGAGI (reference sequence). DNA of the CDR3: TGTGCCAGCAGCCACCGGACAGCACTAGGCAATCAGCCCCAGCATTTT. Amino acids: CASSHRTALGNQPQHF.

The rearrangement links TRBV2 to TRBJ2-5; D call uncertain. With the DNA end fitting TRBJ2-7 better, the J assignment may be wrong. This CDR3 region has 13 residues. Germline V gene lookup returns CDR1 SNHLY and CDR2 FYNNEI. DNA for the CDR3: TGTGCCAGCAGCTTTACAGAATCCTACGAGCAGTACTTC. This translates into CASSFTESYEQYF.

The CDR3 bases are TGTGCCATCAGTGAGAAGACAGGGGTGGTCAATGAGCAGTTCTTC. Its protein is CAISEKTGVVNEQFF. The chain recombines TRBV10-3 with TRBJ2-1, with 8 bases fitting TRBD1. Per the germline V gene, CDR1 is ENHRY and CDR2 is SYGVKD. There are 15 residues in the CDR3. With 2 bases clipped from V and 6 bases from J, the junction kept 6 bases outside the gene matches.

The V and J genes are TRBV18 and TRBJ1-3; D gene ambiguous. The V and J ends lost 6 bases and 2 bases respectively, with 8 bases between them. The CDR3 runs to 13 residues. Germline loops: CDR1 KGHSH, CDR2 LQKENI. CDR3 DNA: TGTGCCAGCTCGCCCTTAGCTGGAAACACCATATATTTT. Translating gives CASSPLAGNTIYF.

The V call is TRBV7-3, the J call TRBJ2-5; the match to TRBD1 covers 9 bases. The CDR3 is 14 residues long. Germline V lookup: CDR1 SGHTA, CDR2 FQGTGA. V lost 8 bases to trimming and J lost 1 base; unmatched junction nucleotides: 5. Written as DNA, the CDR3 is TGTGCCAGCGTCAGGGACAGGGTCCAAGAGACCCAGTACTTC. It encodes CASVRDRVQETQYF.